The 28 T cell receptor beta chains reported below all come from one sample, sequenced in a study of T cells in women clearing cervical HPV infection. Clones were read by immunoSEQ multiplex PCR, and TCRdb kept only the in-frame ones, dropping some. The table for this sample gives about 35,000 clones. Sequencing used blood buffy coat. The source is a woman aged 18 to 69 with a cervical HPV16 infection that either progressed to CIN3+ or cleared (not recorded which).

Notes on this clone: The CDR3 extends 3 residues past the end of the read, so its final part is completed from the germline J gene. This sequence joins TRBV20-1 and TRBJ2-7, with 10 bases identical to TRBD2. Germline trimming cut 0 bases from V and 5 bases from J; bases unmatched to any gene: 7. CDR1 is DFQATT, CDR2 SNEGSKA, per germline (reference sequence). The CDR3 sequence is 15 residues long. The covered CDR3 bases are TGCAGTGCTAGAGATGCTAGCGGGAGTATCGACGAG. Its protein is CSARDASGSIDE. The CDR3, in full, reads CSARDASGSIDEQYF.

Concerning this clone: Sequencing ends 3 residues short of the CDR3 end; the germline J gene provides the rest. The V gene is TRBV11-2, the J gene TRBJ2-1; 10 nucleotides match TRBD1. There are 15 residues in the CDR3. V lost 2 bases, J lost 8 bases, and 6 bases stayed unmatched. Germline values: CDR1 SGHAT, CDR2 FQNNGV. The part of the CDR3 DNA that was read is TGTGCCAGCAGCTTAACCGGGACAGGGGTCCATGAG. Its protein product is CASSLTGTGVHE. The entire CDR3 protein reads CASSLTGTGVHEQFF.

On this clone itself: The missing CDR3 end, 3 residues past where the read stops, is filled in from the germline J gene. The genes are TRBV7-9 and TRBJ1-2; D is uncertain. The CDR3 consists of 12 residues. CDR1 is SEHNR, CDR2 FQNEAQ, per germline (reference sequence). The CDR3 here is CASSLSADTYTF. Partial CDR3 DNA: TGTGCCAGCAGCTTAAGCGCGGATACC. The full variable domain, with the rest looked up from reference TRBV7-9 and TRBJ1-2, is DTGVSQNPRHKITKRGQNVTFRCDPISEHNRLYWYRQTLGQGPEFLTYFQNEAQLEKSRLLSDRFSAERPKGSFSTLEIQRTEQGDSAMYLCASSLSADTYTFGSGTRLTVV.

With respect to this clone: The read finishes 3 residues shy of the CDR3 end, and the germline J gene is used to complete it. The chain combines TRBV6-1 with TRBJ2-4; weak D call: TRBD1 (6 bases). The CDR3 is 13 residues long. Germline V gene lookup returns CDR1 MNHNS and CDR2 SASEGT. The CDR3 is CASSESAGAGQYF. CDR3 bases read: TGTGCCAGCAGTGAATCGGCAGGGGCGGGT.

On this clone itself: The sequence runs out 3 residues before the end of the CDR3; the remainder is reconstructed from the germline J gene. J is TRBJ1-1 and V is TRBV18; tentative D call: TRBD1 (5 bases). CDR3 length equals 13 residues. Deletions cut 5 bases from V and 0 bases from J, with 7 bases between. Germline V lookup: CDR1 KGHSH, CDR2 LQKENI. The sequenced part of the CDR3 DNA is TGTGCCAGCTCAGACAGCTTGAACACTGAA. Translated, it gives CASSDSLNTE. The CDR3 as a whole reads CASSDSLNTEAFF.

Turning to this clone: The read terminates 3 residues ahead of where the CDR3 ends, so the germline J gene completes it. V gene TRBV18 combines with J gene TRBJ1-1, with D unclear. Between the trimmed V and J ends, which lost 5 bases and 1 base, there was a span of 8 bases. CDR1 KGHSH and CDR2 LQKENI come from the germline V gene. This CDR3 has 13 residues. The CDR3 region is CASSETQNTEAFF. The part of the CDR3 DNA that was read is TGTGCCAGCTCAGAAACACAGAACACTGAA. Filled out from reference TRBV18 and TRBJ1-1, the complete variable domain reads NAGVMQNPRHLVRRRGQEARLRCSPMKGHSHVYWYRQLPEEGLKFMVYLQKENIIDESGMPKERFSAEFPKEGPSILRIQQVVRGDSAAYFCASSETQNTEAFFGQGTRLTVV.

A note on this clone: The read terminates 3 residues ahead of where the CDR3 ends, so the germline J gene completes it. The chain joins TRBV18 to TRBJ2-1; 8 bases line up with TRBD1. Losses at the gene ends were 3 bases for V and 5 bases for J; bases not matched to a gene: 6. The CDR3 length is 15 residues. Germline V gene data show CDR1 as KGHSH and CDR2 as LQKENI. The covered CDR3 bases are TGTGCCAGCTCACCCGGGACAGGATCCAACAATGAG. This codes for CASSPGTGSNNE. The entire CDR3 protein is CASSPGTGSNNEQFF. Full variable domain (remainder filled in from reference TRBV18 and TRBJ2-1): NAGVMQNPRHLVRRRGQEARLRCSPMKGHSHVYWYRQLPEEGLKFMVYLQKENIIDESGMPKERFSAEFPKEGPSILRIQQVVRGDSAAYFCASSPGTGSNNEQFFGPGTRLTVL.

For this clone: The read halts 3 residues ahead of the CDR3 end, with the missing end drawn from the germline J gene. J is TRBJ1-6 and V is TRBV2; 10 bases are a match to TRBD1. The germline CDR1 and CDR2 sequences are SNHLY and FYNNEI. The CDR3 totals 15 residues. J gave up 7 bases and V 6 bases, and 6 bases lay outside the gene matches. CDR3 sequence: CASRLTGGGNSPLHF. The covered CDR3 bases are TGTGCCAGCAGGCTGACAGGGGGCGGGAATTCACCC.

Comment on this clone: The read falls 3 residues short of the CDR3 end, and the missing part is taken from the germline J gene. The chain carries TRBV5-1 and TRBJ2-4, with 8 nucleotides matching TRBD1. CDR1 is SGHRS and CDR2 is YFSETQ in the germline V gene. CDR3 length equals 18 residues. The CDR3 bases that were read are TGCGCCAGCAGCTTGCCGGACAGGGCGTCCTTGAAAACCTATGGT. This sequence encodes CASSLPDRASLKTYG. The entire CDR3 is CASSLPDRASLKTYGQYF.

Of note for this clone: Read data end 3 residues before the CDR3 end; the end is taken from the germline J gene. This rearrangement joins TRBV5-1 to TRBJ2-5; 8 nucleotides line up with TRBD1. This CDR3 is 14 amino acids long. Germline lookup yields CDR1 SGHRS and CDR2 YFSETQ. The V gene end was trimmed by 0 bases and the J gene end by 5 bases; junction bases not matched to a gene: 3. Partial CDR3 DNA: TGCGCCAGCAGCTTGGGGACAGGGCTGGAGACC. Translation gives CASSLGTGLET. The full CDR3 is CASSLGTGLETQYF. Looking up the rest from reference TRBV5-1 and TRBJ2-5 gives the full variable domain: KAGVTQTPRYLIKTRGQQVTLSCSPISGHRSVSWYQQTPGQGLQFLFEYFSETQRNKGNFPGRFSGRQFSNSRSEMNVSTLELGDSALYLCASSLGTGLETQYFGPGTRLLVL.

Of note for this clone: The sequenced fragment ends 3 residues before the CDR3 boundary, so the rest is inferred from the germline J gene. The J gene is TRBJ2-2, the V gene TRBV30; D gene ambiguous. The CDR3 has 13 residues. Germline V CDR1 and CDR2: GTSNPN, SVGIG (reference sequence). The CDR3: CAWGLTPNSPLFF. The DNA read from the CDR3 is TGTGCCTGGGGGCTTACCCCCAATTCACCG. Looking up the rest from reference TRBV30 and TRBJ2-2 gives the full variable domain: SQTIHQWPATLVQPVGSPLSLECTVEGTSNPNLYWYRQAAGRGLQLLFYSVGIGQISSEVPQNLSASRPQDRQFILSSKKLLLSDSGFYLCAWGLTPNSPLFFGEGSRLTVL.

A word on this clone: Coverage ceases 3 residues before the CDR3 finishes, and the germline J gene fills in the end. This chain links TRBV12-3 or TRBV12-4 with TRBJ1-6, with 10 bases identical to TRBD1. This CDR3 region has 14 residues. With 4 bases clipped from V and 11 bases from J, the junction kept 5 bases outside the gene matches. The CDR3 here is CASSYRDRGAPLHF. CDR3 bases read: TGTGCCAGCAGTTACCGGGACAGGGGTGCACCC.

Notes on this clone: The read terminates 3 residues before the CDR3 end, so the remaining end is supplied by the germline J gene. This sequence joins TRBV7-2 and TRBJ1-1; D is unclear. The CDR3 is 14 residues long. The germline V and J ends were trimmed by 5 bases and 2 bases, with 12 bases remaining between them. The germline gives CDR1 SGHTA, CDR2 FQGNSA. The sequenced part of the CDR3 DNA is TGTGCCAGCAGCGAACAGCAAACTAACACTGAA. Protein product: CASSEQQTNTE. The full CDR3 is CASSEQQTNTEAFF.

The CDR3 sequence is CSARADKYTDTQYF. CDR3 DNA (partial): TGCAGTGCTAGAGCTGACAAGTACACAGATACG. The chain couples TRBV20-1 to TRBJ2-3; no definite D call. The read terminates 3 residues ahead of where the CDR3 ends, so the germline J gene completes it. V lost 1 base and J lost 2, with 10 bases in between. The V gene's germline CDR1 is DFQATT and CDR2 SNEGSKA (reference sequence). The CDR3 contains 14 residues.

Concerning this clone itself: The read finishes 3 residues shy of the CDR3 end, and the germline J gene is used to complete it. This sequence joins TRBV12-3 or TRBV12-4 and TRBJ1-1; 8 bases fit TRBD1. The trim removed 2 bases at V and 6 bases at J, leaving 8 bases unmatched. The length of the CDR3 is 15 residues. CDR3 DNA (partial): TGTGCCAGCAGTTTATCCGGACAGGGATATTCTGAA. It encodes CASSLSGQGYSE. The whole CDR3 protein reads CASSLSGQGYSEAFF.

As for this clone: The read gets to within 3 residues of the CDR3 end, and the germline J gene fills in the rest. The chain combines TRBV20-1 with TRBJ2-2; D is possibly TRBD1 (5 bases). The germline V and J ends were trimmed by 2 bases and 6 bases, with 16 bases remaining between them. The CDR3 is 15 amino acids. Germline V CDR1 and CDR2: DFQATT, SNEGSKA (reference sequence). The CDR3 DNA, read in part, is TGCAGTGCTAGACAGGGTTCGGTTTCTGCCGGGGAG. This encodes CSARQGSVSAGE. In full, the CDR3 reads CSARQGSVSAGELFF.

In regard to this clone: Coverage ceases 3 residues before the CDR3 finishes, and the germline J gene fills in the end. The chain combines TRBV2 with TRBJ2-5; no clear D. Trimming took 3 bases from V and 7 from J, leaving 12 bases between them. The CDR3 is 13 amino acids. In germline, CDR1 is SNHLY, CDR2 FYNNEI. The CDR3 is CASSDRAASTQYF. The sequenced part of the CDR3 DNA is TGTGCCAGCAGTGATAGGGCCGCGTCGACC.

As concerns this clone: The read comes to an end 3 residues before the CDR3 does, leaving the germline J gene to fill in the end. V is TRBV6-1 and J is TRBJ1-4; possible D gene TRBD1, 6 bases. This CDR3 contains 13 residues. Germline loops: CDR1 MNHNS, CDR2 SASEGT. V was trimmed by 4 bases and J by 7 bases, leaving 10 bases between them. The CDR3 loop reads CASSAAGAEKLFF. Incomplete CDR3 DNA: TGTGCCAGCAGTGCAGCAGGGGCTGAAAAA.

About this clone itself: The read is 3 residues too short to cover the CDR3 end, so that end is filled in from the germline J gene. V and J are TRBV6-2 or TRBV6-3 and TRBJ2-5; a possible D gene is TRBD1 (5 bases). Germline CDR1 MNHEY, CDR2 SVGEGT. The CDR3 consists of 14 residues. V gave up 4 bases and J gave up 0 bases, with 9 bases separating them. Partial CDR3 DNA: TGTGCCAGCAGTTCGGACAAGTACCAAGAGACC. It specifies CASSSDKYQET. The whole CDR3 sequence reads CASSSDKYQETQYF.

As for this clone: The read stops 3 residues short of the end of the CDR3; the missing end is completed from the germline J gene. The chain employs TRBV30 and TRBJ1-6, with TRBD1 as a possible D gene (6 bases). V was shortened by 6 bases and J by 1 base, with 16 bases between the two germline ends. CDR3 length: 16 amino acids. CDR1 and CDR2 (germline): GTSNPN, SVGIG (reference sequence). CDR3 DNA (partial): TGTGCCTGTACGAAAACAGGGCGATCCTATAATTCACCC. Translating it yields CACTKTGRSYNSP. The whole CDR3 reads CACTKTGRSYNSPLHF. The variable domain in full, completed from reference TRBV30 and TRBJ1-6, reads SQTIHQWPATLVQPVGSPLSLECTVEGTSNPNLYWYRQAAGRGLQLLFYSVGIGQISSEVPQNLSASRPQDRQFILSSKKLLLSDSGFYLCACTKTGRSYNSPLHFGNGTRLTVT.

Concerning this clone: Read sequence stops 3 residues before the CDR3 end, and the germline J gene provides the missing end. J is TRBJ1-4 and V is TRBV7-9; D might be TRBD1 (6 bases). This CDR3 has 13 residues. CDR1 is SEHNR, CDR2 FQNEAQ, per germline (reference sequence). Partial CDR3 DNA: TGTGCCAGCTCGGGGGGCGGCAATTCATCA. It codes for CASSGGGNSS. The full CDR3 is CASSGGGNSSLFF.

With regard to this clone: Read sequence stops 3 residues before the CDR3 end, and the germline J gene provides the missing end. This rearrangement joins TRBV9 to TRBJ2-5; D unclear. CDR1 and CDR2 (germline): SGDLS, YYNGEE. Trimming left V 4 bases short and J 1 base short, with 5 bases between. The CDR3 is 12 amino acids. CDR3 protein: CASSPIQETQYF. CDR3 DNA, as far as it was read: TGTGCCAGCAGCCCTATCCAAGAGACC.

Of note for this clone: The read halts 3 residues ahead of the CDR3 end, with the missing end drawn from the germline J gene. This rearrangement joins TRBV28 to TRBJ2-1; TRBD1 agrees at 9 bases. J was trimmed by 9 bases and V by 8 bases; bases with no gene match: 5. Germline V gives CDR1 MDHEN, CDR2 SYDVKM. The CDR3 extends over 12 amino acids. The CDR3 region is CASRDRVREQFF. The part of the CDR3 DNA that was read is TGTGCCAGCCGGGACAGGGTACGTGAG.

Regarding this clone: Read coverage stops 3 residues before the CDR3 terminus; the germline J gene supplies the remainder. The chain carries TRBV20-1 and TRBJ2-5; a weak D match, TRBD2 (5 bases). CDR1 and CDR2 (germline): DFQATT, SNEGSKA (reference sequence). Trimming took off 8 bases at V and 2 bases at J, with 15 bases between the two ends. The CDR3 totals 13 residues. The CDR3 loop reads CSPLLGEQETQYF. The DNA read from the CDR3 is TGCAGTCCCCTTCTCGGGGAGCAAGAGACC.

Turning to this clone: The read ends 3 residues before the CDR3 terminus; that terminus is restored from the germline J gene. The rearrangement joins TRBV7-2 to TRBJ1-6, with 7 bases aligning to TRBD1. V lost 8 bases to trimming and J lost 7 bases; unmatched junction nucleotides: 11. The germline V gene encodes CDR1 SGHTA and CDR2 FQGNSA. The CDR3 runs 15 residues. CDR3 DNA (partial): TGTGCCAGCCTCCCGAGAGGGGGCTCGAATTCACCC. It yields the protein CASLPRGGSNSP. The whole CDR3 region reads CASLPRGGSNSPLHF.

Details on this clone: The CDR3 is cut off 3 residues early in the read; its end comes from the germline J gene. The chain couples TRBV28 to TRBJ2-3, with 8 bases identical to TRBD2. The CDR3 has 17 residues. With V trimmed by 5 bases and J by 5 bases, 15 bases remained unmatched. Germline CDR1 MDHEN, CDR2 SYDVKM. The CDR3 DNA, read in part, is TGTGCCAGCAGTCCTTGGACTAGCTCGAGCGGTGTAGATACG. Translation gives CASSPWTSSSGVDT. The whole CDR3 is CASSPWTSSSGVDTQYF.

A note on this clone: The read falls 3 residues short of the CDR3 end, and the missing part is taken from the germline J gene. The V call is TRBV7-2, the J call TRBJ2-7, with unresolved D. Between the trimmed V and J ends, which lost 4 bases and 6 bases, there was a span of 7 bases. The CDR3 runs 11 residues. In germline, CDR1 is SGHTA, CDR2 FQGNSA. CDR3 sequence: CASSSLGEQYF. The CDR3 bases that were read are TGTGCCAGCAGCTCCCTAGGCGAG.

Remarks on this clone: The sequence runs out 3 residues before the end of the CDR3; the remainder is reconstructed from the germline J gene. The chain couples TRBV6-2 or TRBV6-3 to TRBJ2-7; tentatively, D is TRBD1 (6 bases). Germline V gives CDR1 MNHEY, CDR2 SVGEGT. CDR3 size: 13 residues. The V gene lost 5 bases and the J gene lost 5 bases, with 13 bases spanning the gap. CDR3 sequence: CASSRQAGDEQYF. The sequenced CDR3 bases are TGTGCCAGCAGTAGACAGGCTGGGGACGAG.